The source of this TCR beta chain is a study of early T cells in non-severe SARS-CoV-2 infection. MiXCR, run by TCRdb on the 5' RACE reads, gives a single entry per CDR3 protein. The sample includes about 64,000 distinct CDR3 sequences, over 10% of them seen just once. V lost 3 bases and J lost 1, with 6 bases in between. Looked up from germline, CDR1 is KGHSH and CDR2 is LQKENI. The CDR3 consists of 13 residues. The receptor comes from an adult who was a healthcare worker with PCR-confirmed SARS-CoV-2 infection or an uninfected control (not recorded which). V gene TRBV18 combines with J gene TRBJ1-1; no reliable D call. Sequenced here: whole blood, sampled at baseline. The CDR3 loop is CASSPSGNTEAFF. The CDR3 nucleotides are TGTGCCAGCTCACCTTCCGGGAACACTGAAGCTTTCTTT.